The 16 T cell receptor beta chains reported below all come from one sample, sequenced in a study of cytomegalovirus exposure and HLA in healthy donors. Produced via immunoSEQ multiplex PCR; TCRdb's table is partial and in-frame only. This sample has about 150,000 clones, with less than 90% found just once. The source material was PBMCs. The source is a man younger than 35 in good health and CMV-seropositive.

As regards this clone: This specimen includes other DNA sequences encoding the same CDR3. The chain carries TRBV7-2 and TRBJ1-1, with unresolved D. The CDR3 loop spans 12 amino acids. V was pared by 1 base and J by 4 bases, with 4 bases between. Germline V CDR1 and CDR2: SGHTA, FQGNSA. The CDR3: CASSLGLTEAFF. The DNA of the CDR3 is TGTGCCAGCAGCTTAGGGCTCACTGAAGCTTTCTTT.

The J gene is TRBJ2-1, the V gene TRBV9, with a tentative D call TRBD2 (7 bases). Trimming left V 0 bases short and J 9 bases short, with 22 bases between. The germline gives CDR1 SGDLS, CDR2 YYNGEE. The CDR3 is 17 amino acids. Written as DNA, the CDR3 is TGTGCCAGCAGCGTAGGAGGGGGGGCCTCTCCTGGCAGTGAGCAGTTCTTC. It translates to CASSVGGGASPGSEQFF.

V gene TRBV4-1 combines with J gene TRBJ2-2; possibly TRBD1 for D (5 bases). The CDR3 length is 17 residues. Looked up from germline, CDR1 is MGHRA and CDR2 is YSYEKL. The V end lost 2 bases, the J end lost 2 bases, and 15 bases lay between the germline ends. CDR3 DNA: TGCGCCAGCAGCCAACCTGGGGCAGGGCTAAACACCGGGGAGCTGTTTTTT. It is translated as CASSQPGAGLNTGELFF.

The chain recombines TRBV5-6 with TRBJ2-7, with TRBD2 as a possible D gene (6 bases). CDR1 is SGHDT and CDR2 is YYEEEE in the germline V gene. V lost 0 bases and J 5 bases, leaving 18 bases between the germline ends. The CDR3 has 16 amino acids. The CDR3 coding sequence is TGTGCCAGCAGCTTGGCCTTGGAGGGAGCCATTCACGAGCAGTACTTC. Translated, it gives CASSLALEGAIHEQYF.

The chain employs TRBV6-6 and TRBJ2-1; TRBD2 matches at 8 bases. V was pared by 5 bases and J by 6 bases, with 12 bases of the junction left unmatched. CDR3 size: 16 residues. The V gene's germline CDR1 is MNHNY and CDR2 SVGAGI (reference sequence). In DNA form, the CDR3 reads TGTGCCAGCAGTGCCGGGGGGGGGACTAAGATCAATGAGCAGTTCTTC. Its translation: CASSAGGGTKINEQFF.

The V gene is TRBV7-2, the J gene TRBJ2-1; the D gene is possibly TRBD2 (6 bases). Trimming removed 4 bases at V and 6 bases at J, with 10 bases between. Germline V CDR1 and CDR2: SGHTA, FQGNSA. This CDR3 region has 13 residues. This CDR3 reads CASSSGLSNEQFF. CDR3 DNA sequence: TGTGCCAGCAGCTCGGGACTTTCCAATGAGCAGTTCTTC.

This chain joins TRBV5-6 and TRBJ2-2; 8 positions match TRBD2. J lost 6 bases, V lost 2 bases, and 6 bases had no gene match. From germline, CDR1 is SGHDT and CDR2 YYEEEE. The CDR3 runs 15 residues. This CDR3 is CASSFGGGPPGELFF. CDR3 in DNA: TGTGCCAGCAGCTTTGGCGGGGGGCCCCCCGGGGAGCTGTTTTTT. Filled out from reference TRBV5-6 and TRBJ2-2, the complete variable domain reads DAGVTQSPTHLIKTRGQQVTLRCSPKSGHDTVSWYQQALGQGPQFIFQYYEEEERQRGNFPDRFSGHQFPNYSSELNVNALLLGDSALYLCASSFGGGPPGELFFGEGSRLTVL.

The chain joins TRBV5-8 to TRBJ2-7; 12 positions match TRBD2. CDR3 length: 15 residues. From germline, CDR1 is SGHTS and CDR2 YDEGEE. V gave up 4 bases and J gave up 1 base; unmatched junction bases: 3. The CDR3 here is CASSLTSGRSYEQYF. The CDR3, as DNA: TGTGCCAGCAGCCTTACTAGCGGGAGGTCCTACGAGCAGTACTTC. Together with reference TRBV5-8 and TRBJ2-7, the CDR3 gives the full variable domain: EAGVTQSPTHLIKTRGQQATLRCSPISGHTSVYWYQQALGLGLQFLLWYDEGEERNRGNFPPRFSGRQFPNYSSELNVNALELEDSALYLCASSLTSGRSYEQYFGPGTRLTVT.

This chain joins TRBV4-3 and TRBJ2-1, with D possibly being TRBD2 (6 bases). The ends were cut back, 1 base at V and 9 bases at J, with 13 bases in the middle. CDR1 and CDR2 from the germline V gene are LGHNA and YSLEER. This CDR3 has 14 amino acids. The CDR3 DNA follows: TGCGCCAGCAGCCAAGCGGAGGGGATGGGTGAGCAGTTCTTC. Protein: CASSQAEGMGEQFF.

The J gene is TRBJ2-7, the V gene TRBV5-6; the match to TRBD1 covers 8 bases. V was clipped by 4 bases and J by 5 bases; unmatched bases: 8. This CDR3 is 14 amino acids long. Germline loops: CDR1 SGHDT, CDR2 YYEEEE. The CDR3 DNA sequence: TGTGCCAGCAGCACCCGGACAGGGATCGACGAGCAGTACTTC. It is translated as CASSTRTGIDEQYF.

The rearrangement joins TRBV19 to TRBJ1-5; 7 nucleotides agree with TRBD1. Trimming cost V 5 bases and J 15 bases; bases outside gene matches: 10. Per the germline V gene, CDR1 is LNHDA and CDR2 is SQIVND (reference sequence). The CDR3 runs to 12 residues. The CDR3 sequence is CASSLLQGSSHF. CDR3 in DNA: TGTGCCAGTAGTCTTTTACAGGGGTCCTCGCATTTT.

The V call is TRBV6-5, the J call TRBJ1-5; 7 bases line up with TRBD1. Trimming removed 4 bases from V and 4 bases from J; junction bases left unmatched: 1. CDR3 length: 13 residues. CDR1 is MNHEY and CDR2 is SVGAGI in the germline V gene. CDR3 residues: CASSSTGNQPQHF. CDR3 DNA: TGTGCCAGCAGTTCGACAGGGAATCAGCCCCAGCATTTT.

This CDR3 reads CSVESGGRGSNEQFF. The CDR3 region has the DNA TGCAGCGTTGAGAGCGGGGGGCGGGGCTCAAATGAGCAGTTCTTC. The rearrangement links TRBV29-1 to TRBJ2-1; TRBD2 agrees at 9 bases. The CDR3 runs 15 residues. Per germline, CDR1 SQVTM and CDR2 ANQGSEA. The ends lost 3 bases at V and 7 bases at J; junction bases unmatched: 10.

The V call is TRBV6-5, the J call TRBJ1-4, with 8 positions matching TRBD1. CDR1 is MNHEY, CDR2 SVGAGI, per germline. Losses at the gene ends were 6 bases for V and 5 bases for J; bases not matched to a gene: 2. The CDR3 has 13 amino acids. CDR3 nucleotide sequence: TGTGCCAGCAGCCGGACAGGGAATGAAAAACTGTTTTTT. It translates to CASSRTGNEKLFF.

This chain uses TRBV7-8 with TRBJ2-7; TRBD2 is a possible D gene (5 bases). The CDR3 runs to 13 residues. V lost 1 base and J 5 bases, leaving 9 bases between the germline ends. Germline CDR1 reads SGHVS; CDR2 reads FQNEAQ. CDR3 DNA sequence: TGTGCCAGCAGCTTAGGACTAATCCACGAGCAGTACTTC. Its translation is CASSLGLIHEQYF.

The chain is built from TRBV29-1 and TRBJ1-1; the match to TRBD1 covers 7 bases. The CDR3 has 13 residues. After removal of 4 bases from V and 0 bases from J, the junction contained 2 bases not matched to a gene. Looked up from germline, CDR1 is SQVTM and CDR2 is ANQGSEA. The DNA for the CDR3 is TGCAGCGTTGCGGGACAGATGAACACTGAAGCTTTCTTT. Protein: CSVAGQMNTEAFF.